This TCR beta chain was observed in a study of monozygotic twins with inflammatory bowel disease. This CDR3 contains 14 residues. One entry per CDR3 protein, without DNA, is what TCRdb gives after re-calling the 5' RACE reads. In total, the table holds 300,000 to 400,000 distinct CDR3 sequences. The receptor's source is a human donor with ulcerative colitis or Crohn's disease, or a healthy co-twin of an affected twin (not recorded which). Sequenced material: blood. The V and J genes are TRBV12-3 or TRBV12-4 and TRBJ1-2; TCRdb proposes TRBD1, but this gene call is untestable without DNA. The CDR3 sequence is CASSTRQGASGYTF.